These 21 T cell receptor beta chains share one sample of origin, sequenced in a study of blood T cells in healthy people across ages. A second roughly 6 to 12 cycle PCR used barcoded and J-beta primers. MiXCR, applied by TCRdb to the 5' RACE reads, yields one record per CDR3 protein. The profile shows 700,000 to 850,000 distinct CDR3 sequences, 35% to 40% of them singletons. What was sequenced was blood. The receptors come from a man between 18 and 35 years old in good health.

This clonotype was counted ten times or more. This chain joins TRBV6-5 and TRBJ1-2; 11 positions agree with TRBD1. The CDR3 consists of 20 residues. V trimming: 0 bases; J trimming: 5 bases; junction bases outside the gene matches: 17. In germline, CDR1 is MNHEY, CDR2 SVGAGI. The CDR3 region has the DNA TGTGCCAGCAGTTACTCCCCAGGACAGGGGGCGCCGAAGGGGCGTTATGGCTACACCTTC. Its protein is CASSYSPGQGAPKGRYGYTF.

This clonotype was recorded many times. CDR3 DNA sequence: TGTGCCAGCAGCCCTGGGACAGGGCGGGAGGCGTCGCAGTATTTT. Translated: CASSPGTGREASQYF. V gene TRBV12-3 or TRBV12-4 combines with J gene TRBJ2-3; the D gene is possibly TRBD1 (9 bases). The CDR3 length is 15 residues. V was trimmed by 6 bases and J by 10 bases, leaving 23 bases between them.

The chain couples TRBV20-1 to TRBJ2-3, with D perhaps TRBD2 (6 bases). The CDR3 sequence is 15 residues long. V was shortened by 3 bases and J by 1 base, with 14 bases between the two germline ends. Germline CDR1 and CDR2: DFQATT and SNEGSKA (reference sequence). CDR3 sequence: CSARDYKVGTDTQYF. The CDR3 DNA follows: TGCAGTGCTAGGGACTATAAAGTCGGCACAGATACGCAGTATTTT.

The rearrangement links TRBV25-1 to TRBJ2-1, with unresolved D. The J call may not be correct, given that the DNA end is closer to TRBJ2-7. This CDR3 is built from 14 residues. Germline loops: CDR1 MGHDK, CDR2 SYGVNS. The CDR3 DNA reads TGTGCCAGCTCCGGACCCGGCCCCTACAATGAGCAGTACTTC. This translates into CASSGPGPYNEQYF.

This clonotype was counted only a few times. The CDR3 sequence: CASSSGNYNSPLHF. The CDR3 DNA follows: TGTGCCAGCAGCTCTGGCAACTATAATTCACCCCTCCACTTT. The V call is TRBV7-9, the J call TRBJ1-6, with unresolved D. Trimming pared 4 bases from V and 3 bases from J, leaving 7 bases between. Looked up from germline, CDR1 is SEHNR and CDR2 is FQNEAQ (reference sequence). This CDR3 contains 14 residues.

This clonotype has only a few counts. This rearrangement joins TRBV5-1 to TRBJ2-5; D perhaps matches TRBD1 (6 bases). The length of the CDR3 is 15 residues. V gave up 4 bases and J gave up 5 bases, with 18 bases separating them. Germline CDR1 reads SGHRS; CDR2 reads YFSETQ. For the CDR3, the DNA is TGCGCCAGCAGCAGCACATCACAGGGAAGGGAGACCCAGTACTTC. It translates to CASSSTSQGRETQYF.

In the case of this clonotype: Since a much larger clone is just one base distant, this may be a read error. This chain connects TRBV12-3 or TRBV12-4 to TRBJ2-7, with D tentatively TRBD2 (5 bases). The CDR3 covers 15 residues. V lost 5 bases to trimming and J lost 7 bases, with 21 bases between them. CDR3 DNA: TGTGCCAGCAGTCCTAGGACTGTCTCCTACAATGAGCAGTACTTC. Translating gives CASSPRTVSYNEQYF.

In this sample, this clonotype turned up once. The chain has TRBV20-1 and TRBJ2-7, with D hard to call. The CDR3 has 12 residues. Germline CDR1 DFQATT, CDR2 SNEGSKA (reference sequence). Trimming removed 3 bases from V and 7 bases from J, with 13 bases in between. In DNA, the CDR3 is TGCAGTGCTAGGGGTCTGAAACTAGAGCAGTACTTC. Encoded protein: CSARGLKLEQYF.

This clonotype was seen repeatedly, ten times or more. The chain couples TRBV7-3 to TRBJ2-7; 7 nucleotides align to TRBD2. J lost 5 bases, V lost 2 bases, and 3 bases had no gene match. The germline V gene encodes CDR1 SGHTA and CDR2 FQGTGA. The CDR3 is 13 residues long. The CDR3 spells CASSLGLGDEQYF. DNA of the CDR3: TGTGCCAGCAGCTTAGGACTAGGAGACGAGCAGTACTTC.

The chain employs TRBV12-3 or TRBV12-4 and TRBJ1-1; 9 nucleotides line up with TRBD1. There are 13 residues in the CDR3. Losses at the gene ends were 6 bases for V and 10 bases for J; bases not matched to a gene: 9. The CDR3 reads CASSLTGGMVAFF. In nucleotides, the CDR3 is TGTGCCAGCAGCCTAACAGGGGGCATGGTAGCTTTCTTT.

For this clonotype: Mismatch with germline at one junction end may stem from a read error. The J gene is TRBJ2-7, the V gene TRBV6-1, with D possibly being TRBD1 or TRBD2 (5 bases each). Per the germline V gene, CDR1 is MNHNS and CDR2 is SASEGT. The CDR3 has 14 residues. The CDR3: CASSRWGSSYGQYF. CDR3 nucleotides: TGTGCCAGCAGCCGTTGGGGGTCCTCCTACGGGCAGTACTTC.

This clonotype was counted ten times or more. The chain links TRBV4-3 to TRBJ1-5; the D is unclear. The length of the CDR3 is 13 residues. Trimming stripped 0 bases from V and 5 bases from J, with 5 bases between. The germline gives CDR1 LGHNA, CDR2 YSLEER. The CDR3 bases are TGCGCCAGCAGCCAAGAACTAGATCAGCCCCAGCATTTT. Its protein is CASSQELDQPQHF.

Regarding this clonotype: A read error may produce the germline difference seen at one junction end. The J gene is TRBJ2-2, the V gene TRBV7-2; D not resolved. The CDR3 is 15 amino acids. Germline lookup yields CDR1 SGHTA and CDR2 FQGNSA. The CDR3 DNA reads as TGTGCCAACAGCTTAGAACGGATAAACACCGGGGAGCTGTTTTTT. Translated: CANSLERINTGELFF.

This clonotype was detected only a few times. The rearrangement joins TRBV15 to TRBJ1-1, with D uncertain. With 0 bases removed from V and 0 bases from J, the gap between germline ends came to 14 bases. CDR3 size: 17 residues. In germline, CDR1 is LNHNV, CDR2 YYDKDF (reference sequence). This CDR3 reads CATSRDRAARMNTEAFF. DNA of the CDR3: TGTGCCACCAGCAGAGATCGGGCTGCCCGGATGAACACTGAAGCTTTCTTT.

The V and J genes are TRBV20-1 and TRBJ1-2; D possibly corresponds to TRBD1 (5 bases). Germline V gives CDR1 DFQATT, CDR2 SNEGSKA (reference sequence). Trimming removed 5 bases from V and 4 bases from J, with 17 bases in between. CDR3 size: 14 residues. In DNA form, the CDR3 reads TGCAGTGCTGTGGCCTTGAGGGGAAGCTATGGCTACACCTTC. Residues: CSAVALRGSYGYTF.

This clonotype was observed a few times. As DNA, the CDR3 is TGCGCCAGCAGGAGGGCAGGACAGGGGGCCTATGGCTACACCTTC. It translates to CASRRAGQGAYGYTF. The chain links TRBV5-1 to TRBJ1-2, with 11 bases identical to TRBD1. The germline CDR1 and CDR2 sequences are SGHRS and YFSETQ. J was trimmed by 4 bases and V by 5 bases; bases with no gene match: 7. The CDR3 loop spans 15 amino acids.

This clonotype came up a few times. The chain couples TRBV7-2 to TRBJ1-6; no clear D gene. The length of the CDR3 is 15 residues. Germline CDR1 is SGHTA and CDR2 is FQGNSA. V lost 3 bases and J lost 9, with 15 bases in between. CDR3 coding DNA: TGTGCCAGCAGCTTCTCGCGAGGAGTACGTTCACCCCTCCACTTT. Translated: CASSFSRGVRSPLHF.

V gene TRBV29-1 combines with J gene TRBJ1-1; D gene unclear. V lost 5 bases and J 6 bases, leaving 10 bases between the germline ends. Germline-derived CDR1 and CDR2 are SQVTM and ANQGSEA. The CDR3 is 11 residues long. The CDR3: CSVKGLAEAFF. In nucleotides, the CDR3 is TGCAGCGTTAAAGGGCTTGCTGAAGCTTTCTTT. The complete variable domain, with remaining parts taken from reference TRBV29-1 and TRBJ1-1, reads SAVISQKPSRDICQRGTSLTIQCQVDSQVTMMFWYRQQPGQSLTLIATANQGSEATYESGFVIDKFPISRPNLTFSTLTVSNMSPEDSSIYLCSVKGLAEAFFGQGTRLTVV.

There are many counts of this clonotype. J is TRBJ1-1 and V is TRBV7-2; D is perhaps TRBD1 (5 bases). There are 15 residues in the CDR3. The V gene's germline CDR1 is SGHTA and CDR2 FQGNSA. V gave up 5 bases and J gave up 1 base, with 14 bases separating them. The DNA of the CDR3 is TGTGCCAGCAGCCCAACCGGGACGGCGAACACTGAAGCTTTCTTT. Amino acid sequence: CASSPTGTANTEAFF.

On this clonotype: A much more abundant neighbour one base away suggests this may be a read error. The V call is TRBV3-1, the J call TRBJ2-1; D may be TRBD1 (6 bases). Trimming took 4 bases from V and 8 from J, leaving 21 bases between them. Germline CDR1 LGHDT, CDR2 YNNKEL (reference sequence). There are 16 residues in the CDR3. The DNA for the CDR3 is TGTGCCAGCAGCCGAGGGGCAGGGGCTATTGTACATGAGCAGTTCTTC. Translation: CASSRGAGAIVHEQFF.

The chain employs TRBV7-3 and TRBJ2-6; 8 bases are shared with TRBD2. Germline V gives CDR1 SGHTA, CDR2 FQGTGA. The CDR3 has 18 residues. V lost 5 bases, J lost 0 bases, and 9 bases stayed unmatched. CDR3 DNA sequence: TGTGCCAGCAGCACGGGACTAGTGGATGCCTCTGGGGCCAACGTCCTGACTTTC. Protein: CASSTGLVDASGANVLTF.